A single sample gave rise to the 22 T cell receptor beta chains below, sequenced in a study of identical twins. TCRdb ran MiXCR on the 5' RACE reads and lists one entry per CDR3 protein. The profile covers around 490,000 distinct CDR3 sequences, with 12% to 15% appearing a single time and around 0.4% taken by the ten largest. The same data also contributed to another study, on yellow fever vaccine responses in identical twins.

Input material: CD4+ T cells sorted from blood. The receptors here all came from a woman younger than 30 in good health.

The rearrangement joins TRBV2 to TRBJ2-6; D may be TRBD1 (6 bases). Germline CDR1 is SNHLY and CDR2 is FYNNEI. The germline V and J ends were trimmed by 7 bases and 4 bases, with 14 bases remaining between them. CDR3 length: 15 residues. CDR3 in DNA: TGTGCCAGCAATGGGGACATCTCAGGGGCCAACGTCCTGACTTTC. Protein sequence: CASNGDISGANVLTF.

This clonotype was counted many times. The rearrangement uses TRBV10-3 and TRBJ2-7, with a weak D call TRBD1 (6 bases). The CDR3 spans 15 residues. CDR1 and CDR2 (germline): ENHRY, SYGVKD. With 0 bases removed from V and 2 bases from J, the gap between germline ends came to 11 bases. CDR3 sequence: CAISESLDSPYEQYF. The CDR3 nucleotides read TGTGCCATCAGTGAGTCCCTGGACAGTCCCTACGAGCAGTACTTC.

This clonotype has ten or more counts. This chain links TRBV20-1 with TRBJ2-1, with TRBD2 matching over 8 bases. The V gene's germline CDR1 is DFQATT and CDR2 SNEGSKA (reference sequence). The CDR3 is made up of 13 amino acids. V lost 8 bases, J lost 9 bases, and 12 bases stayed unmatched. The CDR3 sequence: CSPGGENDREQFF. The CDR3 nucleotides are TGCAGTCCGGGGGGGGAGAACGATCGTGAGCAGTTCTTC.

V and J are TRBV4-1 and TRBJ1-1; D is unclear. With 1 base removed from V and 3 bases from J, the gap between germline ends came to 9 bases. Looked up from germline, CDR1 is MGHRA and CDR2 is YSYEKL. The CDR3 sequence is 14 residues long. The CDR3 nucleotides are TGCGCCAGCAGCCAAGGTGTGGAATACACTGAAGCTTTCTTT. Translating gives CASSQGVEYTEAFF.

This clonotype was seen more than once but under ten times. V is TRBV5-1 and J is TRBJ2-3; perhaps TRBD1 as D (5 bases). The V and J ends lost 4 bases and 0 bases respectively, with 12 bases between them. Germline V lookup: CDR1 SGHRS, CDR2 YFSETQ. The CDR3 sequence is 15 residues long. CDR3 bases: TGCGCCAGCAGCCAGACAGTCCTCAGCACAGATACGCAGTATTTT. It specifies CASSQTVLSTDTQYF.

This clonotype was seen a few times. This rearrangement joins TRBV12-3 or TRBV12-4 to TRBJ1-2, with 7 bases aligning to TRBD1. The CDR3 has 14 amino acids. V shed 8 bases, J shed 0 bases, and the junction held 6 bases outside the gene matches. The CDR3 DNA sequence: TGTGCCAGCTGCCGAGGGACAGCTAACTATGGCTACACCTTC. Its translation is CASCRGTANYGYTF.

This clonotype turned up a few times. This chain joins TRBV28 and TRBJ2-1; D is unresolved. V gave up 4 bases and J gave up 9 bases, with 10 bases separating them. CDR3 length equals 12 residues. Germline CDR1 MDHEN, CDR2 SYDVKM. The CDR3 DNA reads TGTGCCAGCAGTTCGCAGACATCTGAGCAGTTCTTC. Translation gives CASSSQTSEQFF.

The chain carries TRBV5-5 and TRBJ2-1, with TRBD2 identical over 11 bases. The germline V gene has CDR1 SGHKS and CDR2 YYEKEE (reference sequence). Trimming cost V 7 bases and J 0 bases; bases outside gene matches: 6. The CDR3 has 16 residues. The CDR3 DNA reads as TGTGCCAGCCGACTAGCGGGGTCTAGCTCCTACAATGAGCAGTTCTTC. It encodes CASRLAGSSSYNEQFF.

The genes are TRBV7-8 and TRBJ2-7; perhaps TRBD1 as D (6 bases). The CDR3 contains 13 residues. Germline CDR1 is SGHVS and CDR2 is FQNEAQ. Trimming took off 5 bases at V and 2 bases at J, with 10 bases between the two ends. In DNA, the CDR3 is TGTGCCAGCAGCCACACAGGGCCCTACGAGCAGTACTTC. This codes for CASSHTGPYEQYF.

This clonotype has a handful of counts. The chain links TRBV10-3 to TRBJ1-2; D unclear. This CDR3 has 13 amino acids. V shed 8 bases and J shed 0 bases, with 10 bases lying between them. Looked up from germline, CDR1 is ENHRY and CDR2 is SYGVKD. The CDR3 protein is CAIAAGANYGYTF. CDR3 nucleotides: TGTGCCATCGCGGCGGGAGCTAACTATGGCTACACCTTC.

This clonotype was seen a few times. The gene calls are TRBV6-5 and TRBJ2-7; TRBD1 is a possible D gene (6 bases). CDR1 and CDR2 from the germline V gene are MNHEY and SVGAGI. This CDR3 contains 13 residues. Trimming pared 4 bases from V and 3 bases from J, leaving 10 bases between. The CDR3: CASSSDSYYEQYF. The CDR3 coding sequence is TGTGCCAGCAGTTCGGACAGTTACTACGAGCAGTACTTC.

The chain employs TRBV4-2 and TRBJ1-1; the D gene is possibly TRBD1 (5 bases). Germline V lookup: CDR1 LGHNA, CDR2 YNFKEQ. V lost 0 bases and J 6 bases, leaving 14 bases between the germline ends. This CDR3 has 15 amino acids. The CDR3 loop reads CASSQEAVGGAEAFF. The CDR3 DNA reads TGTGCCAGCAGCCAAGAAGCGGTGGGGGGGGCTGAAGCTTTCTTT.

The chain recombines TRBV6-1 with TRBJ2-3, with 10 bases identical to TRBD1. The V gene's germline CDR1 is MNHNS and CDR2 SASEGT. The CDR3 is made up of 14 amino acids. V dropped 6 bases and J dropped 2; count of bases not matched to a gene: 2. CDR3 amino acids: CASRGQGVTDTQYF. CDR3 bases: TGTGCCAGCAGAGGACAGGGGGTCACAGATACGCAGTATTTT.

This clonotype has a handful of counts. The chain links TRBV4-1 to TRBJ2-3; D uncertain. The length of the CDR3 is 15 residues. The germline V and J ends were trimmed by 2 bases and 0 bases, with 9 bases remaining between them. The germline V gene encodes CDR1 MGHRA and CDR2 YSYEKL. The CDR3 bases are TGCGCCAGCAGCCAAAGGGTAACTAGCACAGATACGCAGTATTTT. Its protein product is CASSQRVTSTDTQYF.

This clonotype was seen more than once but under ten times. V and J are TRBV5-1 and TRBJ2-5, with D maybe TRBD1 (6 bases). Looked up from germline, CDR1 is SGHRS and CDR2 is YFSETQ. The CDR3 covers 15 residues. With 4 bases removed from V and 2 bases from J, the gap between germline ends came to 15 bases. In DNA form, the CDR3 reads TGCGCCAGCAGCCTGGGCAGTAGGGGGCAAGAGACCCAGTACTTC. Its translation is CASSLGSRGQETQYF.

The rearrangement links TRBV5-1 to TRBJ1-1; TRBD1 matches 7 bases. Germline-derived CDR1 and CDR2 are SGHRS and YFSETQ. Trimming took 0 bases from V and 4 from J; bases not matched to a gene: 3. The CDR3 contains 14 residues. The CDR3 DNA is TGCGCCAGCAGCTTGGCAGGGGGGCTCACTGAAGCTTTCTTT. As protein: CASSLAGGLTEAFF.

This clonotype was seen at least ten times. V gene TRBV6-5 combines with J gene TRBJ1-5; TRBD1 might be the D (5 bases). The V gene lost 2 bases and the J gene lost 6 bases, with 8 bases spanning the gap. Germline CDR1 is MNHEY and CDR2 is SVGAGI. The CDR3 runs 13 residues. The CDR3 sequence: CASSYDSRQPQHF. The CDR3, as DNA: TGTGCCAGCAGTTACGACAGCCGTCAGCCCCAGCATTTT.

This chain joins TRBV12-3 or TRBV12-4 and TRBJ2-2, with 9 bases aligning to TRBD2. The length of the CDR3 is 16 residues. J gave up 4 bases and V 7 bases, and 10 bases lay outside the gene matches. This chain's CDR3 is CASTPGAGGGTGELFF. The CDR3 DNA sequence: TGTGCCAGCACACCCGGAGCGGGAGGTGGCACCGGGGAGCTGTTTTTT.

This clonotype has only a few counts. The chain couples TRBV29-1 to TRBJ2-1; unclear D gene. Germline CDR1 SQVTM, CDR2 ANQGSEA. V was cut by 6 bases and J by 1 base, with 13 bases left in between. This CDR3 has 14 residues. The CDR3 bases are TGCAGCGTCCTTTTCTTCGGGTCCTACAATGAGCAGTTCTTC. Translated: CSVLFFGSYNEQFF.

The gene calls are TRBV7-8 and TRBJ2-7, with D possibly TRBD1 on 5 matching bases. The V end lost 5 bases, the J end lost 5 bases, and 19 bases lay between the germline ends. Germline loops: CDR1 SGHVS, CDR2 FQNEAQ. The CDR3 consists of 15 residues. CDR3 in DNA: TGTGCCAGCAGCGCCCCCCGGGTGGGGCCCCACGAGCAGTACGTC. It yields the protein CASSAPRVGPHEQYV.

This clonotype was recorded only once. This rearrangement joins TRBV12-3 or TRBV12-4 to TRBJ2-1; TRBD2 matches 10 bases. The CDR3 has 16 amino acids. The trim removed 3 bases at V and 5 bases at J, leaving 7 bases unmatched. The CDR3 bases are TGTGCCAGCAGTTTTCGTAGCGGGAGGAGTGACAATGAGCAGTTCTTC. Translation: CASSFRSGRSDNEQFF.

J is TRBJ2-3 and V is TRBV7-6; D might be TRBD1 or TRBD2, each matching 5 bases. CDR3 length: 14 amino acids. Germline V gene sequence: CDR1 SGHVS, CDR2 FNYEAQ. V lost 8 bases and J lost 4, with 16 bases in between. In DNA form, the CDR3 reads TGTGCCAGCTTCCCAGGTCAGGGACCAGATACGCAGTATTTT. This codes for CASFPGQGPDTQYF. Variable domain in full (rest from reference TRBV7-6 and TRBJ2-3): GAGVSQSPRYKVTKRGQDVALRCDPISGHVSLYWYRQALGQGPEFLTYFNYEAQQDKSGLPNDRFSAERPEGSISTLTIQRTEQRDSAMYRCASFPGQGPDTQYFGPGTRLTVL.